This TCR beta chain was sequenced during a study of T-cell memory formation after mild COVID-19. Whole-study findings and limits: Contracting CD4+ clones sat mainly in CM and EM; CD8+ in EMRA.

This clonotype was observed a handful of times. Its antigen is undetermined. It was 5'RACE with constant-segment primers that produced the TCR alpha and TCR beta cDNA libraries, which carried sample barcodes and UMIs. TCRdb re-called the 5' RACE reads through MiXCR, storing one row per CDR3 protein. Altogether hundreds of thousands of distinct CDR3 sequences are present, roughly a quarter being singletons, with the ten largest covering around 8.7%. Trimming removed 0 bases at V and 7 bases at J, with 19 bases between. The CDR3 totals 16 residues. Germline CDR1 DFQATT, CDR2 SNEGSKA (reference sequence).

This receptor was obtained from an adult woman who had mild COVID-19 (a few samples of this study predate the infection). Cell type and time point are not known. The chain joins TRBV20-1 to TRBJ2-1, with D possibly TRBD2 on 7 matching bases. Sequencing was done on a sample of PBMCs or a T cell subset sorted from them (not recorded which). The CDR3 nucleotides are TGCAGTGCTAGAGACCCTGGGCGGGGGCGGCGAAATGAGCAGTTCTTC. This encodes CSARDPGRGRRNEQFF.